This T cell receptor beta chain was captured by sequencing in a study of blood T cell repertoires in COVID-19. Study-wide context: Nucleic acid was either cDNA or gDNA, and it came from T cells, B-cell-depleted T cells, or PBMCs.

Everyone who took part was roughly 18 to 89 years old, and they came from about two dozen US areas. Exposed participants encountered a COVID-19 case during the 2 weeks preceding study entry. CDR3 length equals 16 residues. V shed 6 bases, J shed 1 base, and the junction held 10 bases outside the gene matches. Per germline, CDR1 MNHEY and CDR2 SMNVEV (reference sequence). Per the original methods: Reference gene primer amplification in the assay estimated nucleated cell counts. TCRdb keeps only in-frame clones here, not all; method: immunoSEQ multiplex PCR. V and J calls and clone size are those listed in that table; D and trimming were worked out from the DNA. The data contain about 180,000 clones, approximately 80% of them singletons.

Sequenced material: PBMCs or T cells enriched from blood (not recorded which). The chain employs TRBV27 and TRBJ1-1; 8 bases are shared with TRBD1. The receptor's source is a man in his 60s who had been exposed to COVID-19. DNA of the CDR3: TGTGCCAGCAGCTCGGGATGGGGACAGGCGAACACTGAAGCTTTCTTT. Translating gives CASSSGWGQANTEAFF.